This T cell receptor (beta chain) was recorded in a study of cytomegalovirus exposure and HLA in healthy donors (dated by TCRdb to about 2017). Regarding the study in general: In an earlier analysis of under 750 of the donors, about 270 Gb of sequence data and 117 million unique TCR beta sequences from about 179 million T cells were reported. Roughly 300 gigabases of sequencing data and tens of millions of unique TCR sequences were included in an early release covering about 700 HLA-typed donors. Of the 300 to 450 genotyped donors, around 81% fell in the genetic ancestry cluster associated with self-reported Caucasian donors. The study was designed to test whether signatures of past pathogen exposure could be identified by cataloging public T cell receptors. The study used immunosequencing to profile the T cell repertoires of some 600 subjects and linked those repertoires to cytomegalovirus serostatus. Along with the roughly 710-subject first cohort, a separate validation cohort of roughly 110 different subjects was used. To predict cytomegalovirus infection status, the study brought together high-throughput TCR immunosequencing, statistical association of individual TCRs with disease status, and machine learning. A later analysis re-analyzed previously published TCR beta repertoires from 666 donors and added high-resolution HLA genotyping to study TCR occurrence patterns. In the later analysis, no new phenotypic data were used to find candidate immune exposures; instead, reliance was placed on TCR beta sequences and their occurrence across donors. An earlier analysis of several hundred of the donors applied high-throughput TCR beta sequencing to assess whether each TCR beta V gene segment acted as functional or pseudogenic. Donor age, sex, ethnicity and CMV serostatus were collected together with the repertoire data. Genome-wide SNP genotypes for about 55% of the roughly 670 donors were used in a later genetic analysis, which treated that subset as a discovery cohort. Every discovery cohort repertoire had been produced on one sequencing platform. Both class I and class II loci were covered by HLA typing, at four-digit resolution. Typing coverage differed by locus: A, B, C, DRB1 and DQB1 were typed in roughly 629-640 donors, DQA1 in 500 to 550, DPA1 in approximately 610, and DPB1 in 450 to 490. Roughly five DR-DQ haplotypes were handled as single units for association and clustering, since linkage in the cohort was strong. Among 398 genotyped donors of the cohort, an average of roughly 230,000 unique TCR beta nucleotide sequences was sequenced per donor, of which about 20% were non-productive.

Library prep was done by the immunoSEQ multiplex PCR assay. For the multiplex PCR, a mixture combining 60 forward primers for TCR Vbeta segments and 13 reverse primers for TCR Jbeta segments was used. The CDR3 region of rearranged TCR beta genes was amplified from genomic DNA with a multiplex PCR assay. On the Illumina HiSeq System, the amplified TCR beta libraries were sequenced as 87-base-pair reads. Concerning the study's data processing: In a later analysis, tens of millions of unique TCR beta chains were counted across the roughly 670 repertoires, and about 9.9 million of these chains were shared by at least two donors. Raw reads were error-corrected and collapsed into unique sequences by a nearest-neighbor algorithm in which closely related sequences were merged to remove PCR and sequencing errors. To assign V, D and J gene segments, CDR3 sequences were aligned to IMGT reference sequences. For a sequence to be retained, at least a six-nucleotide match to both a V gene segment and a J gene segment was required. Rearrangements were called productive when the CDR3 lacked stop codons and stayed in frame with V and J; all others were non-productive. Following IMGT convention, CDR3 was defined as the stretch from the second conserved V-encoded cysteine to the conserved J-encoded phenylalanine. Sequences without an unambiguous match to a single V gene segment were excluded from the earlier analysis of about 640 of the donors. In an earlier analysis of almost 600 of the donors, a V segment was called functional when productive rearrangements were above 56.7%, and segregating when the standard deviation between donors exceeded 5%. A statistical classification framework was developed to diagnose cytomegalovirus status using the catalog of TCR beta chain sequences. V and J gene assignment, in a later analysis, came from comparing TCR nucleotide sequences with IMGT/GENE-DB human TR gene sequences. A later analysis assigned CDR3 sequences and most-parsimonious VDJ recombination scenarios with the TCRdist pipeline. In a later analysis, each TCR beta chain was defined by its CDR3 amino acid sequence together with its V-gene family, and reads lacking a unique V-gene family were excluded. In a later analysis, 450 to 600 highly shared, low-generation-probability nucleotide sequences were removed to address suspected cross-contamination and a sequencing artifact. In a later analysis, a clonal expansion index was calculated for each public chain from normalized within-repertoire ranks of inferred template counts. Generation probabilities in a later analysis came from a VDJ recombination model fitted to out-of-frame rearrangements, and those results were checked against IGoR. Hypergeometric tests were used in a later analysis to score TCR-TCR, TCR-HLA and TCR-CMV co-occurrence, with a repertoire-size bias correction applied to the TCR pairs. In a later analysis, false discovery rates were estimated by permuting HLA or CMV assignments 20 times. In a later analysis, co-occurring TCRs were grouped with DBSCAN, and TCRdist sequence similarity was added when clustering was performed within HLA-allele-positive subsets. For co-occurrence clustering, repertoires with fewer than 30,000 or more than 120,000 public chains were excluded, along with four or five repertoires with anomalous nucleotide sharing. The clones in this table, taken by TCRdb from immuneACCESS, are in-frame only. Not every clone is retained; where verified, under half of the shortfall comes from an unresolved V gene, and the cause of the rest is unknown. From that table come the V and J calls and clone size; the DNA was used to work out D and trimming. In this sample the table shows 190,000 or so clones, 80% of which occur a single time. Of the sample, under 0.75% is held by the ten largest clones.

On this clone itself: There is no known antigen for this receptor. Base qualities are not provided; no much larger clone lies one nucleotide away.

In total, just over 650 healthy bone marrow donors made up the cohort. Cohort members were all nominally healthy when sampled, although unrecorded immune exposures were likely present. The donor tested CMV seronegative, placing the donor among the roughly 400 seronegative members of the cohort. A peripheral blood sample was collected from each donor, and TCR beta sequencing was performed on peripheral blood mononuclear cells. The Qiagen DNeasy Blood Extraction Kit was used to extract genomic DNA from the blood cell samples. In the germline V gene (reference sequence), CDR1 corresponds to LNHDA and CDR2 to SQIVND. A distance of 16 bases separates the germline ends of V and J, which lose 6 bases and 8 bases respectively. The CDR3, from cysteine to phenylalanine, totals 14 residues. Only the CDR3 part of the read is kept: 42 bases, read in frame from the first base. What the research found in general, with its limitations: A further reported finding was that TCR beta sequences accurately predicted the HLA-A and HLA-B alleles for most subjects in the first cohort. In this cohort, only TCR beta chains were sequenced, and detectable features were limited by the absence of alpha or paired-chain data. In vitro tests confirmed that a few of the cytomegalovirus-associated TCR beta chains recognize cytomegalovirus antigens. In both the original and validation cohorts, the classifier was reported to diagnose cytomegalovirus status with high specificity and sensitivity. Broadly in line with IMGT annotations, most TCR beta V segments showed up in productive rearrangements about 87% or about 30% of the time in an earlier analysis of several hundred of the donors. A later analysis found that HLA-associated TCR beta chains were more clonally expanded and had lower generation probabilities than equally common non-associated chains. In a later analysis, most CMV-associated TCR beta chains were found to appear HLA-restricted, with HLA associations seemingly driven largely by CMV exposure. The authors suggested that the approach could potentially be extended to other disease states and immunological phenotypes. V-gene and J-gene trimming of TCR beta chains was associated with a missense DCLRE1C variant in a later genetic analysis, and the association was replicated in an independent cohort. When HLA alleles, especially DR and DQ, strongly co-occurred, TCR associations were difficult to assign to individual alleles. Presence/absence analyses assumed roughly uniform sequencing depth across donors, an assumption that may not hold. Compared with the approximately 720-donor mean, donors in an Asian-associated ancestry cluster had fewer N-insertions in productive TCRs, according to a later genetic analysis. Specific HLA alleles were associated with 18,000 or so TCR beta sequences at a false discovery rate of 0.05 in a later analysis. Some IMGT-functional V segments, including TRBV6-2 and TRBV6-3, could not be distinguished by the 87-base-pair reads and were therefore excluded. According to a later analysis, parvovirus B19, influenza, CMV and Epstein-Barr virus appeared linked to several top co-occurrence clusters. Linkage disequilibrium might explain the correlated functional status among segregating V segments, but an unknown experimental factor could not be excluded. A later analysis found that TCR association rates varied across HLA loci, with DRB1 alleles showing the most associated TCRs and HLA-C alleles the fewest. The only immune exposure information available for the cohort was CMV serostatus. A group of highly shared sequence variants was considered likely to be a technical artifact of the sequencing pipeline. Because HLA typing was missing for some donors at each locus, association tests included only the typed subset. Most TCR sequences were seen in very few donors, while some public TCRs were found in many individuals. Over 15 rarely observed V segments, including chromosome 9 orphons, were excluded from the earlier analysis of several hundred of the donors because counts were too low. The study gave a list of 150 to 200 TCR beta chains associated with cytomegalovirus.

The sequenced material came from PBMCs. The TCR was taken from a boy aged 5-17 years in good health and CMV-seronegative. The rearrangement combines TRBV19 with TRBJ1-4; possibly the D gene is TRBD1, per 6 matching bases. CDR3 reads: CASSGTGIFEKLFF. The DNA sequence is as follows: TGTGCCAGTAGCGGCACAGGGATTTTCGAAAAACTGTTTTTT.